These 18 T cell receptor beta chains share one sample of origin, sequenced in a study of cytomegalovirus exposure and HLA in healthy donors. Both 60 Vbeta primers and 13 Jbeta primers went into the PCR. TCRdb keeps only in-frame clones here, not all; method: immunoSEQ multiplex PCR. The sample includes 100,000 to 150,000 clones, around 70% of them seen just once. Sequenced: PBMCs. These receptor sequences come from a middle-aged woman in good health and CMV-seropositive.

This chain joins TRBV5-4 and TRBJ1-2; tentative D call: TRBD1 (5 bases). V was clipped by 3 bases and J by 4 bases, with 13 bases between them. Per germline, CDR1 SGHNT and CDR2 YYREEE (reference sequence). This CDR3 comprises 14 residues. The chain's CDR3 is CASSSQASPYGYTF. CDR3 DNA: TGTGCCAGCAGCTCACAGGCCTCCCCCTATGGCTACACCTTC.

The chain's CDR3 is CASSLVGAQGYEQYF. CDR3 nucleotide sequence: TGTGCCAGCAGCTTGGTAGGGGCGCAGGGCTACGAGCAGTACTTC. The chain uses TRBV5-5 and TRBJ2-7; a weak D match, TRBD1 (5 bases). This CDR3 has 15 residues. Trimming pared 0 bases from V and 3 bases from J, leaving 13 bases between. Germline values: CDR1 SGHKS, CDR2 YYEKEE (reference sequence).

The table lists this clone with a few counts. The junction departs from the called germline gene at one end, perhaps through a read error. This sample also contains other DNA sequences that code for the same CDR3. The chain uses TRBV27 and TRBJ2-5; 12 nucleotides line up with TRBD2. Germline CDR1 MNHEY, CDR2 SMNVEV (reference sequence). This CDR3 is built from 19 residues. The CDR3 coding sequence is TGCGCCAGCAGTTTAGTCCCCGGCCTAGCGGGAGGGCCGGGTGAGACCCAGTACTTC. Translating it yields CASSLVPGLAGGPGETQYF.

This chain links TRBV4-1 with TRBJ1-1, with 10 nucleotides matching TRBD1. V lost 4 bases and J lost 1; bases outside the gene matches: 6. Germline-derived CDR1 and CDR2 are MGHRA and YSYEKL. This CDR3 spans 16 amino acids. CDR3 coding DNA: TGCGCCAGCAGCCCCTCCAGGACAGGGGGGAACACTGAAGCTTTCTTT. It specifies CASSPSRTGGNTEAFF.

In its sample, this clone was seen a few times. V is TRBV28 and J is TRBJ1-6, with TRBD1 identical over 7 bases. Germline values: CDR1 MDHEN, CDR2 SYDVKM. V was clipped by 6 bases and J by 4 bases; unmatched bases: 9. There are 16 residues in the CDR3. CDR3 in amino acids: CASRLGGSGYNSPLHF. The DNA of the CDR3 is TGTGCCAGCAGGCTAGGGGGCTCGGGGTATAATTCACCCCTCCACTTT.

The chain employs TRBV19 and TRBJ1-4; D not certain. This CDR3 spans 12 amino acids. V was clipped by 7 bases and J by 7 bases, with 10 bases between them. Germline CDR1 is LNHDA and CDR2 is SQIVND (reference sequence). The CDR3 coding sequence is TGTGCCAGTACGGGAGGGCTTGAAAAACTGTTTTTT. As protein: CASTGGLEKLFF.

This sequence joins TRBV2 and TRBJ1-5, with 7 nucleotides matching TRBD1. V lost 3 bases, J lost 4 bases, and 3 bases stayed unmatched. CDR1 SNHLY and CDR2 FYNNEI come from the germline V gene. The CDR3 contains 14 residues. Written as DNA, the CDR3 is TGTGCCAGCAGTGACAGGGGGGTAAATCAGCCCCAGCATTTT. This translates into CASSDRGVNQPQHF.

This rearrangement joins TRBV4-1 to TRBJ1-1; D is ambiguous. Trimming removed 2 bases at V and 1 base at J, with 11 bases between. There are 15 residues in the CDR3. Germline V gene sequence: CDR1 MGHRA, CDR2 YSYEKL. This chain's CDR3 is CASSQPTVSNTEAFF. CDR3 DNA sequence: TGCGCCAGCAGCCAACCCACAGTGTCGAACACTGAAGCTTTCTTT.

The J gene is TRBJ1-2, the V gene TRBV2; TRBD1 aligns across 9 bases. The CDR3 runs to 14 residues. CDR1 SNHLY and CDR2 FYNNEI come from the germline V gene. Losses at the gene ends were 8 bases for V and 4 bases for J; bases not matched to a gene: 8. CDR3 loop: CASLSTTGGYGYTF. The CDR3 nucleotides are TGTGCCAGCCTTTCTACGACAGGGGGCTATGGCTACACCTTC.

The CDR3 reads CASSNPGTGGVTGTQYF. The CDR3, as DNA: TGTGCCAGCAGCAACCCCGGGACAGGGGGCGTAACGGGTACGCAGTATTTT. The chain employs TRBV7-9 and TRBJ2-3; 12 nucleotides line up with TRBD1. From germline, CDR1 is SEHNR and CDR2 FQNEAQ (reference sequence). Trimming removed 5 bases from V and 8 bases from J; junction bases left unmatched: 14. The CDR3 sequence is 17 residues long.

J is TRBJ1-1 and V is TRBV5-1, with D possibly TRBD1 on 5 matching bases. The CDR3 spans 14 residues. V was clipped by 0 bases and J by 4 bases, with 10 bases between them. Germline loops: CDR1 SGHRS, CDR2 YFSETQ. In DNA form, the CDR3 reads TGCGCCAGCAGCTTGGGGGGGGGTAGCACTGAAGCTTTCTTT. Translation gives CASSLGGGSTEAFF.

This clone was detected once. The chain uses TRBV30 and TRBJ1-2; 9 bases map to TRBD1. Trimming cost V 0 bases and J 6 bases; bases outside gene matches: 2. Germline V gene data show CDR1 as GTSNPN and CDR2 as SVGIG (reference sequence). The CDR3 runs 13 residues. The CDR3 DNA reads TGTGCCTGGAGTGTACAGGGGGCCAATGGCTACACCTTC. It yields the protein CAWSVQGANGYTF.

The CDR3 nucleotides read TGTGCCAGCAGCTCGAGAAGACTAGAGAGCTCCTACAATGAGCAGTTCTTC. It translates to CASSSRRLESSYNEQFF. The chain uses TRBV5-6 and TRBJ2-1; tentatively, D is TRBD2 (6 bases). Trimming shortened V by 3 bases and J by 0 bases, and 16 bases separated the two germline ends. Germline V gene lookup returns CDR1 SGHDT and CDR2 YYEEEE. This CDR3 is 17 amino acids long.

The V gene is TRBV6-5, the J gene TRBJ2-3; 8 nucleotides align to TRBD1. The CDR3 spans 15 residues. Germline values: CDR1 MNHEY, CDR2 SVGAGI. The trim removed 4 bases at V and 6 bases at J, leaving 9 bases unmatched. CDR3 coding DNA: TGTGCCAGCAGTTCCCCGGGACAGGCGGGGGATACGCAGTATTTT. Its translation is CASSSPGQAGDTQYF.

This clone was detected a few times. J is TRBJ2-3 and V is TRBV9, with 11 bases matching TRBD2. The CDR3 loop spans 18 amino acids. Per the germline V gene, CDR1 is SGDLS and CDR2 is YYNGEE. J gave up 0 bases and V 1 base, and 7 bases lay outside the gene matches. The CDR3 region is CASSVQPWTSGSTDTQYF. Here the CDR3 DNA reads TGTGCCAGCAGCGTACAACCTTGGACTAGCGGGAGCACAGATACGCAGTATTTT.

The chain employs TRBV28 and TRBJ2-6; 8 bases map to TRBD1. The CDR3 covers 17 residues. V lost 3 bases and J lost 0; bases outside the gene matches: 4. Per germline, CDR1 MDHEN and CDR2 SYDVKM. CDR3 protein: CASSLGQALSGANVLTF. The CDR3 DNA reads as TGTGCCAGCAGTTTGGGACAGGCCCTCTCTGGGGCCAACGTCCTGACTTTC. Together with reference TRBV28 and TRBJ2-6, the CDR3 gives the full variable domain: DVKVTQSSRYLVKRTGEKVFLECVQDMDHENMFWYRQDPGLGLRLIYFSYDVKMKEKGDIPEGYSVSREKKERFSLILESASTNQTSMYLCASSLGQALSGANVLTFGAGSRLTVL.

This clone is medium-sized. This sequence joins TRBV7-2 and TRBJ1-1; TRBD1 might be the D (6 bases). Germline CDR1 is SGHTA and CDR2 is FQGNSA. The CDR3 is 13 amino acids. Trimming cost V 3 bases and J 4 bases, with 9 bases left between them. Here the CDR3 DNA reads TGTGCCAGCAGCTTTCAGGGGAGCACTGAAGCTTTCTTT. It codes for CASSFQGSTEAFF. Full variable domain (missing parts from reference TRBV7-2 and TRBJ1-1): GAGVSQSPSNKVTEKGKDVELRCDPISGHTALYWYRQSLGQGLEFLIYFQGNSAPDKSGLPSDRFSAERTGGSVSTLTIQRTQQEDSAVYLCASSFQGSTEAFFGQGTRLTVV.

The CDR3 DNA reads TGTGCCAGCAGTTACGTCACTAGCGGGAGCACAGATACGCAGTATTTT. It yields the protein CASSYVTSGSTDTQYF. This rearrangement joins TRBV27 to TRBJ2-3; 9 bases are a match to TRBD2. Germline-derived CDR1 and CDR2 are MNHEY and SMNVEV (reference sequence). J lost 0 bases, V lost 4 bases, and 5 bases had no gene match. The CDR3 spans 16 residues.